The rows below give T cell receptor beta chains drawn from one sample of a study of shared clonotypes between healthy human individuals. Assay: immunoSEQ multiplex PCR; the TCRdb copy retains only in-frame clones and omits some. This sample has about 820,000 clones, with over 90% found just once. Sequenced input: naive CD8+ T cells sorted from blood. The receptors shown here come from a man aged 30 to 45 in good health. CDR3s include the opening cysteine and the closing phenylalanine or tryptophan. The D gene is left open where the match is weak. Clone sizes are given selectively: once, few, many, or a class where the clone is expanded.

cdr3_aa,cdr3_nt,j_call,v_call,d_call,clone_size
CASRGDMLYQETQYF,TGTGCCAGCAGGGGGGACATGTTGTACCAAGAGACCCAGTACTTC,TRBJ2-5,TRBV11-2,.,.
CASSQQWLAEAYNEQFF,TGCGCCAGCAGCCAACAGTGGCTAGCGGAAGCCTACAATGAGCAGTTCTTC,TRBJ2-1,TRBV4-1,TRBD2,once
CASSTRLAGRTDTQYF,TGTGCCAGCAGTACGAGACTAGCGGGGCGCACAGATACGCAGTATTTT,TRBJ2-3,TRBV28,TRBD2,once
CASSPAVTETNEQFF,TGCGCCAGCAGCCCGGCTGTCACGGAGACAAATGAGCAGTTCTTC,TRBJ2-1,TRBV4-1,.,.
CASSLGGKLYEQYF,TGTGCCAGCAGCTTAGGCGGGAAACTTTACGAGCAGTACTTC,TRBJ2-7,TRBV7-9,.,.
CASSFLGQGRKSDEQYF,TGTGCCAGCAGTTTCCTGGGGCAGGGAAGAAAAAGTGACGAGCAGTACTTC,TRBJ2-7,TRBV28,.,.
CASSASYNEQFF,TGTGCATCCAGCGCGTCCTACAATGAGCAGTTCTTC,TRBJ2-1,TRBV7-6,.,.
CASSLDSRGGYEQYF,TGTGCCAGCAGCTTGGATTCGCGGGGGGGCTACGAGCAGTACTTC,TRBJ2-7,TRBV5-4,TRBD2,.
CASSVVAGVTDTQYF,TGTGCCAGCAGCGTAGTAGCGGGAGTCACAGATACGCAGTATTTT,TRBJ2-3,TRBV9,TRBD2,.
CASSLQTEVNYGYTF,TGTGCCAGCAGCCTCCAGACAGAAGTGAACTATGGCTACACCTTC,TRBJ1-2,TRBV7-9,.,.
CASQDRTTSYNEQFF,TGTGCCAGTCAAGACAGAACTACCTCCTACAATGAGCAGTTCTTC,TRBJ2-1,TRBV19,.,.
CASSLDNQPQHF,TGTGCCAGCAGCTTAGATAATCAGCCCCAGCATTTT,TRBJ1-5,TRBV7-9,.,few
CASSMKAGLTGELFF,TGTGCCAGCAGCATGAAAGCGGGACTCACCGGGGAGCTGTTTTTT,TRBJ2-2,TRBV5-5,TRBD2,.
CASSQDGTESSTEAFF,TGTGCCAGCAGCCAAGATGGGACAGAGAGTTCCACTGAAGCTTTCTTT,TRBJ1-1,TRBV14,TRBD1,.
CASSQGPSGTTDTQYF,TGCGCCAGCAGCCAAGGCCCCTCGGGGACCACAGATACGCAGTATTTT,TRBJ2-3,TRBV4-3,.,.